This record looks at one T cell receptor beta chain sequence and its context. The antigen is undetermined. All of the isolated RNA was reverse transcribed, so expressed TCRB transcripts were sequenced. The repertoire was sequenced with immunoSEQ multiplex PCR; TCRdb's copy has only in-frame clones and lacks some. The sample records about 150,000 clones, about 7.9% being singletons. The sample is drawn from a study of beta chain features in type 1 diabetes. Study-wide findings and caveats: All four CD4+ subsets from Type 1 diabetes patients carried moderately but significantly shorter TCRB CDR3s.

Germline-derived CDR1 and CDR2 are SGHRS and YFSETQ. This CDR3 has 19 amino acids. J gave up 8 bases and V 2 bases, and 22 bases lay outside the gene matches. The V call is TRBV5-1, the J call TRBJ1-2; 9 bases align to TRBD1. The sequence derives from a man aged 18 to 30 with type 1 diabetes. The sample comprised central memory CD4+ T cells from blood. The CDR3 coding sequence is TGCGCCAGCAGCTTTTTTGCGTATTTGCGGGACAGGGATCGCGGAGGCTACACCTTC. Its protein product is CASSFFAYLRDRDRGGYTF.